This passage covers 28 T cell receptor beta chains from one sample sequenced in a study of post-analysis software for immune sequencing data. Points from the study as a whole: Five TRBV segments were significantly more frequent in patients than in controls. TRBV5-6, TRBV5-1 and TRBV20-1 were among these segments.

Prepared libraries of TCR beta cDNA carried unique molecular identifiers. TCRdb re-derived calls from the PCR reads in MiXCR, one entry per CDR3 protein. The sample has roughly 400,000 distinct CDR3 sequences; approximately 39% are singletons. What these receptors recognize is not known. Sequencing used blood. All receptors come from a girl aged 2-15 years with multiple sclerosis.

This clonotype was found a few times. The J gene is TRBJ2-1, the V gene TRBV20-1; 10 nucleotides line up with TRBD2. Germline V CDR1 and CDR2: DFQATT, SNEGSKA (reference sequence). This CDR3 has 14 amino acids. V shed 3 bases and J 7 bases; nucleotides not matched to a gene: 6. CDR3 sequence reads: CSASGLAGVNEQFF. The DNA for the CDR3 is TGCAGTGCTAGCGGGCTAGCGGGGGTGAATGAGCAGTTCTTC.

This clonotype was counted a few times. The chain is built from TRBV12-3 or TRBV12-4 and TRBJ1-2; no clear D. There are 11 residues in the CDR3. Between the trimmed V and J ends, which lost 6 bases and 6 bases, there was a span of 8 bases. The CDR3 bases are TGTGCCAGCAGCCAAAGGGATGGCTACACCTTC. This codes for CASSQRDGYTF.

Comment on this clonotype: This may come from a read error, since a much larger clone is one base off. The V and J genes are TRBV24-1 and TRBJ2-1, with D hard to call. This CDR3 comprises 13 residues. Germline V gene sequence: CDR1 KGHDR, CDR2 SFDVKD. CDR3 in amino acids: CAISPPQTNEQFF. CDR3 in DNA: TGTGCCATCAGTCCCCCCCAGACCAATGAGCAGTTCTTC.

This chain connects TRBV6-1 to TRBJ2-1; D is uncertain. Trimming removed 5 bases from V and 4 bases from J, with 6 bases in between. The CDR3 extends over 12 amino acids. Germline CDR1 reads MNHNS; CDR2 reads SASEGT. The CDR3 loop is CASSWVYNEQFF. The CDR3 DNA sequence: TGTGCCAGCAGTTGGGTTTACAATGAGCAGTTCTTC.

This clonotype was seen a few times. The J gene is TRBJ2-7, the V gene TRBV18; D is possibly TRBD2 (5 bases). The CDR3 is made up of 14 amino acids. CDR1 is KGHSH and CDR2 is LQKENI in the germline V gene. V dropped 1 base and J dropped 4 bases, with 11 bases sitting between them. Here the CDR3 DNA reads TGTGCCAGCTCACCACTAGAACCGGGATACGAGCAGTACTTC. Protein: CASSPLEPGYEQYF.

The chain carries TRBV12-3 or TRBV12-4 and TRBJ2-7, with no clear D. CDR3 length: 13 residues. V lost 6 bases and J 6 bases, leaving 15 bases between the germline ends. The CDR3 reads CASRPDPSVEQYF. CDR3 DNA: TGTGCCAGCAGGCCGGACCCCTCGGTCGAGCAGTACTTC.

V and J are TRBV29-1 and TRBJ2-1; D uncertain. This CDR3 spans 13 amino acids. Germline lookup yields CDR1 SQVTM and CDR2 ANQGSEA. Trimming cost V 3 bases and J 7 bases, with 13 bases left between them. CDR3 in amino acids: CSVDGQLENEQFF. CDR3 DNA: TGCAGCGTTGACGGGCAGTTGGAGAATGAGCAGTTCTTC.

This clonotype occurred a few times. This chain connects TRBV6-1 to TRBJ1-2; a weak D match, TRBD1 (6 bases). This CDR3 is built from 17 residues. The V gene's germline CDR1 is MNHNS and CDR2 SASEGT. Trimming left V 6 bases short and J 3 bases short, with 23 bases between. In DNA, the CDR3 is TGTGCCAGCAGACCTCGGCGGGGGCGCAGTAGGGACTATGGCTACACCTTC. Encoded protein: CASRPRRGRSRDYGYTF.

This clonotype was recorded only once. The chain uses TRBV27 and TRBJ1-5, with 7 bases that match TRBD1. The CDR3 contains 14 residues. Germline CDR1 MNHEY, CDR2 SMNVEV (reference sequence). With 6 bases clipped from V and 7 bases from J, the junction kept 9 bases outside the gene matches. The CDR3 loop reads CASSLTGVGQPQHF. For the CDR3, the DNA is TGTGCCAGCAGCCTTACAGGGGTAGGGCAGCCCCAGCATTTT.

This clonotype was detected a few times. As DNA, the CDR3 is TGCGCCAGCAGCTCTAGCGGGGAATCTCAAGAGACCCAGTACTTC. This codes for CASSSSGESQETQYF. The chain employs TRBV5-1 and TRBJ2-7, with 9 bases lining up with TRBD2. The J call may be mistaken, given a closer DNA end match to TRBJ2-5. The CDR3 is 15 residues long. Germline loops: CDR1 SGHRS, CDR2 YFSETQ.

This clonotype was observed a handful of times. The rearrangement links TRBV29-1 to TRBJ1-2; perhaps TRBD1 as D (5 bases). Germline CDR1 is SQVTM and CDR2 is ANQGSEA. Trimming left V 2 bases short and J 6 bases short, with 13 bases between. The CDR3 is 13 amino acids. CDR3 region: CSVEYDSANGYTF. The DNA for the CDR3 is TGCAGCGTTGAATACGACAGTGCCAATGGCTACACCTTC. Drawing the rest from reference TRBV29-1 and TRBJ1-2, the complete variable domain is SAVISQKPSRDICQRGTSLTIQCQVDSQVTMMFWYRQQPGQSLTLIATANQGSEATYESGFVIDKFPISRPNLTFSTLTVSNMSPEDSSIYLCSVEYDSANGYTFGSGTRLTVV.

A few counts support this clonotype. This chain connects TRBV5-1 to TRBJ2-7; no reliable D call. Trimming shortened V by 0 bases and J by 0 bases, and 4 bases separated the two germline ends. The CDR3 consists of 13 residues. Germline CDR1 and CDR2: SGHRS and YFSETQ. CDR3 region: CASSLEVSYEQYF. Here the CDR3 DNA reads TGCGCCAGCAGCTTGGAGGTCTCCTACGAGCAGTACTTC.

In this sample, this clonotype turned up a few times. The chain recombines TRBV7-9 with TRBJ2-3; 7 nucleotides match TRBD2. V shed 5 bases and J 4 bases; nucleotides not matched to a gene: 9. The V gene's germline CDR1 is SEHNR and CDR2 FQNEAQ (reference sequence). The CDR3 has 15 residues. The CDR3 region is CASSQAGVKADTQYF. For the CDR3, the DNA is TGTGCCAGCAGCCAGGCGGGAGTGAAGGCAGATACGCAGTATTTT.

This chain connects TRBV10-3 to TRBJ2-7; D might be TRBD1 or TRBD2, each matching 6 bases. Looked up from germline, CDR1 is ENHRY and CDR2 is SYGVKD. This CDR3 region has 15 residues. V lost 0 bases and J lost 3, with 12 bases in between. The CDR3 DNA follows: TGTGCCATCAGTGAGTCGGGGGGCTCGGGCTACGAGCAGTACTTC. Its translation is CAISESGGSGYEQYF.

The chain combines TRBV5-1 with TRBJ2-5; D uncertain. Looked up from germline, CDR1 is SGHRS and CDR2 is YFSETQ. Between the trimmed V and J ends, which lost 4 bases and 5 bases, there was a span of 12 bases. The CDR3 loop spans 13 amino acids. The CDR3 nucleotides are TGCGCCAGCAGCGTTCCTTTGGGGGAGACCCAGTACTTC. It codes for CASSVPLGETQYF.

The CDR3 sequence is CASRGSGTFSPKETQYF. In DNA form, the CDR3 reads TGCGCCAGCAGAGGATCCGGGACCTTCTCCCCCAAAGAGACCCAGTACTTC. This chain uses TRBV5-1 with TRBJ2-5; D possibly matches TRBD1 or TRBD2 (5 bases each). V shed 5 bases and J shed 3 bases, with 23 bases lying between them. The CDR3 extends over 17 amino acids. The germline CDR1 and CDR2 sequences are SGHRS and YFSETQ. The full variable domain, rest sourced from reference TRBV5-1 and TRBJ2-5, is KAGVTQTPRYLIKTRGQQVTLSCSPISGHRSVSWYQQTPGQGLQFLFEYFSETQRNKGNFPGRFSGRQFSNSRSEMNVSTLELGDSALYLCASRGSGTFSPKETQYFGPGTRLLVL.

Only a few counts were recorded for this clonotype. This chain links TRBV27 with TRBJ2-7, with D possibly called TRBD1 or TRBD2 (5 bases each). CDR3 length: 14 amino acids. V was trimmed by 3 bases and J by 2 bases, leaving 11 bases between them. Germline V gene data show CDR1 as MNHEY and CDR2 as SMNVEV (reference sequence). The DNA of the CDR3 is TGTGCCAGCAGTTTGGGGGAGTGGGCCTACGAGCAGTACTTC. Translating gives CASSLGEWAYEQYF.

This clonotype was counted many times. CDR3 loop: CSARNGGLDSYEQYF. In DNA, the CDR3 is TGCAGTGCCAGGAACGGGGGCCTTGACTCCTACGAGCAGTACTTC. The chain links TRBV20-1 to TRBJ2-7; the D gene could be TRBD1 or TRBD2 (6 bases each). Looked up from germline, CDR1 is DFQATT and CDR2 is SNEGSKA (reference sequence). CDR3 length: 15 amino acids. The V and J ends lost 6 bases and 0 bases respectively, with 18 bases between them.

This clonotype was picked up a small number of times. The CDR3 sequence is CSVDGVGARLTDTQYF. CDR3 bases: TGCAGCGTTGACGGAGTAGGGGCCCGACTCACAGATACGCAGTATTTT. The chain has TRBV29-1 and TRBJ2-3; D perhaps matches TRBD1 (5 bases). CDR1 is SQVTM and CDR2 is ANQGSEA in the germline V gene. V was trimmed by 3 bases and J by 2 bases, leaving 18 bases between them. The CDR3 sequence is 16 residues long.

This clonotype has a handful of counts. This may stem from a read error, because a much larger clone lies one nucleotide away. The chain employs TRBV12-3 or TRBV12-4 and TRBJ2-4, with 7 nucleotides matching TRBD1. This CDR3 region has 14 residues. The CDR3 DNA is TGTGCCTGCAGTTTGACAGGGGCCAAAAACATTCAGTACTTC. Translation: CACSLTGAKNIQYF.

The chain has TRBV15 and TRBJ2-1; weak D call: TRBD1 (7 bases). The CDR3 has 14 amino acids. CDR1 is LNHNV and CDR2 is YYDKDF in the germline V gene (reference sequence). Trimming took off 3 bases at V and 4 bases at J, with 10 bases between the two ends. CDR3 protein: CATSSSGGYNEQFF. As DNA, the CDR3 is TGTGCCACCAGCAGTTCAGGGGGGTACAATGAGCAGTTCTTC.

This chain connects TRBV6-5 to TRBJ1-1, with D perhaps TRBD1 (6 bases). This CDR3 has 15 amino acids. V shed 8 bases and J shed 2 bases, with 18 bases lying between them. Germline loops: CDR1 MNHEY, CDR2 SVGAGI. CDR3 DNA sequence: TGTGCCAGCCTAAGGCGGGGGCCAGGCAACACTGAAGCTTTCTTT. As protein: CASLRRGPGNTEAFF.

This clonotype was seen more than once but under ten times. The chain carries TRBV2 and TRBJ2-4; maybe TRBD2 (6 bases). Trimming shortened V by 1 base and J by 0 bases, and 13 bases separated the two germline ends. This CDR3 comprises 17 residues. Germline V gene lookup returns CDR1 SNHLY and CDR2 FYNNEI. The CDR3 sequence is CASSEELSGLAKNIQYF. Written as DNA, the CDR3 is TGTGCCAGCAGTGAAGAGCTCAGCGGGTTAGCCAAAAACATTCAGTACTTC.

V and J are TRBV24-1 and TRBJ2-1, with no clear D. Trimming cost V 0 bases and J 4 bases, with 9 bases left between them. The CDR3 has 15 amino acids. Per the germline V gene, CDR1 is KGHDR and CDR2 is SFDVKD. This CDR3 is CATSDLPASYNEQFF. Written as DNA, the CDR3 is TGTGCCACCAGTGATTTGCCCGCTAGTTACAATGAGCAGTTCTTC.

The chain joins TRBV5-1 to TRBJ2-1, with D maybe TRBD1 (5 bases). Deletions cut 0 bases from V and 5 bases from J, with 9 bases between. CDR1 is SGHRS and CDR2 is YFSETQ in the germline V gene. CDR3 size: 14 residues. The CDR3 loop reads CASSLVRQNNEQFF. DNA for the CDR3: TGCGCCAGCAGCTTGGTAAGACAGAACAATGAGCAGTTCTTC.

In this sample, this clonotype turned up a few times. The chain has TRBV7-9 and TRBJ2-3, with TRBD1 as a possible D gene (5 bases). Germline CDR1 SEHNR, CDR2 FQNEAQ (reference sequence). V shed 8 bases and J shed 4 bases, with 22 bases lying between them. The CDR3 extends over 16 amino acids. CDR3: CASASRGRELSDTQYF. DNA for the CDR3: TGTGCCAGCGCTAGTAGGGGCAGGGAATTATCAGATACGCAGTATTTT.

This clonotype came up a few times. The chain employs TRBV5-6 and TRBJ2-5, with 11 bases lining up with TRBD2. This CDR3 region has 14 residues. The J segment lost 5 bases and the V segment lost 4 bases, leaving 4 bases of the junction unmatched. CDR1 and CDR2 from the germline V gene are SGHDT and YYEEEE. The CDR3 nucleotides read TGTGCCAGCAGCGTACTAGCGGGAGTTGAGACCCAGTACTTC. It is translated as CASSVLAGVETQYF. Based on the CDR3 plus reference TRBV5-6 and TRBJ2-5, the full variable domain is DAGVTQSPTHLIKTRGQQVTLRCSPKSGHDTVSWYQQALGQGPQFIFQYYEEEERQRGNFPDRFSGHQFPNYSSELNVNALLLGDSALYLCASSVLAGVETQYFGPGTRLLVL.

This clonotype occurred a few times. The genes are TRBV7-6 and TRBJ2-5; D unclear. The CDR3 totals 14 residues. Germline V gene sequence: CDR1 SGHVS, CDR2 FNYEAQ. V lost 5 bases to trimming and J lost 11 bases, with 21 bases between them. CDR3 nucleotides: TGTGCCAGCAGCCCTGAGCCGTCTGGCTACGGGCAGTACTTC. This translates into CASSPEPSGYGQYF.